Below are 28 T cell receptor beta chains sequenced from a single sample in a study of human T cells and chemical hapten exposure. The time point denotes: patch test 2, 6 weeks after DPC sensitization. Regarding treatment: therapeutic diphenylcyclopropenone sensitization with weekly scalp DPC. One entry per CDR3 protein, called by TCRdb with MiXCR from the RACE reads. In the table there are nearly 85,000 distinct CDR3 sequences, roughly 10% of which are singletons. The sequenced sample was whole blood, obtained in connection with sensitization to the hapten diphenylcyclopropenone (DPC). The receptors shown here come from a man younger than 35 with alopecia areata. Some clones in this sample may be carry-over from other donors' samples.

This clonotype was recorded many times. V is TRBV7-3 and J is TRBJ2-1; D unresolved. Germline CDR1 is SGHTA and CDR2 is FQGTGA. V gave up 2 bases and J gave up 5 bases, with 10 bases separating them. The CDR3 is made up of 14 amino acids. The CDR3 bases are TGTGCCAGCAGCTTATTGTTAGGAAACAATGAGCAGTTCTTC. Translating it yields CASSLLLGNNEQFF.

Of note for this clonotype: An end of the junction does not agree with germline; a read error may underlie this. The chain is built from TRBV7-9 and TRBJ1-2; D unresolved. In germline, CDR1 is SEHNR, CDR2 FQNEAQ (reference sequence). The CDR3 is made up of 12 amino acids. The chain's CDR3 is CVSSSSSYGYTF. DNA for the CDR3: TGTGTCAGCAGCTCCAGTAGCTATGGCTACACCTTC.

This clonotype has more than one count but fewer than ten. This sequence joins TRBV9 and TRBJ2-3; D is possibly TRBD1 or TRBD2 (5 bases each). The CDR3 extends over 14 amino acids. Germline V gives CDR1 SGDLS, CDR2 YYNGEE. The V gene lost 0 bases and the J gene lost 6 bases, with 11 bases spanning the gap. The CDR3: CASSVEWGTDTQYF. The CDR3 coding sequence is TGTGCCAGCAGCGTAGAATGGGGGACGGATACGCAGTATTTT.

This clonotype showed up many times. The rearrangement uses TRBV24-1 and TRBJ2-1; D is ambiguous. Germline V gene lookup returns CDR1 KGHDR and CDR2 SFDVKD. The CDR3 extends over 13 amino acids. V lost 5 bases, J lost 5 bases, and 9 bases lay in between. The CDR3 DNA reads TGTGCCACCAGTGGGACCTTGAACAATGAGCAGTTCTTC. This sequence encodes CATSGTLNNEQFF.

The chain carries TRBV7-2 and TRBJ2-7, with TRBD2 identical over 7 bases. The CDR3 length is 12 residues. Trimming removed 0 bases from V and 7 bases from J; junction bases left unmatched: 0. CDR1 SGHTA and CDR2 FQGNSA come from the germline V gene. CDR3 residues: CASSLARGEQYF. In nucleotides, the CDR3 is TGTGCCAGCAGCTTAGCGCGGGGGGAGCAGTACTTC.

The sample holds many counts of this clonotype. This chain uses TRBV6-2 or TRBV6-3 with TRBJ1-5; D is possibly TRBD1 (6 bases). Trimming took off 1 base at V and 2 bases at J, with 30 bases between the two ends. CDR1 and CDR2 from the germline V gene are MNHEY and SVGEGT. CDR3 size: 22 residues. This CDR3 reads CASSYLRSQTGTGTLGNQPQHF. CDR3 nucleotides: TGTGCCAGCAGTTACTTGAGGTCGCAGACCGGGACCGGGACATTGGGCAATCAGCCCCAGCATTTT.

The chain links TRBV10-3 to TRBJ2-7; 11 positions agree with TRBD1. Per the germline V gene, CDR1 is ENHRY and CDR2 is SYGVKD. The CDR3 covers 15 residues. J lost 4 bases, V lost 3 bases, and 5 bases had no gene match. CDR3 sequence: CAISESGTGGYEQYF. The CDR3 region has the DNA TGTGCCATCAGTGAATCGGGGACAGGGGGTTACGAGCAGTACTTC.

The chain employs TRBV6-6 and TRBJ2-7, with TRBD1 identical over 9 bases. Germline CDR1 and CDR2: MNHNY and SVGAGI (reference sequence). V lost 6 bases to trimming and J lost 5 bases; unmatched junction nucleotides: 14. The CDR3 loop spans 16 amino acids. The CDR3 bases are TGTGCCAGCAGCTTTCCTCCGGGACAGGGTAATCACGAGCAGTACGTC. Residues: CASSFPPGQGNHEQYV.

This clonotype turned up a few times. The rearrangement uses TRBV20-1 and TRBJ2-2; no firm D call. CDR1 and CDR2 (germline): DFQATT, SNEGSKA (reference sequence). V was trimmed by 0 bases and J by 1 base, leaving 9 bases between them. The CDR3 covers 15 residues. In nucleotides, the CDR3 is TGCAGTGCTAGAGATAATACCTGGAACACCGGGGAGCTGTTTTTT. This translates into CSARDNTWNTGELFF.

This chain uses TRBV11-2 with TRBJ2-2; the D is unclear. V lost 5 bases to trimming and J lost 6 bases, with 10 bases between them. The CDR3 length is 13 residues. The V gene's germline CDR1 is SGHAT and CDR2 FQNNGV. The CDR3 loop is CASSPLPSGELFF. Here the CDR3 DNA reads TGTGCCAGCAGCCCCCTGCCGTCCGGGGAGCTGTTTTTT.

The chain links TRBV5-4 to TRBJ1-1; D might be TRBD1 (5 bases). The V and J ends lost 3 bases and 2 bases respectively, with 8 bases between them. In germline, CDR1 is SGHNT, CDR2 YYREEE (reference sequence). The CDR3 length is 13 residues. The DNA of the CDR3 is TGTGCCAGCAGCTCGGGGCTAAACACTGAAGCTTTCTTT. This codes for CASSSGLNTEAFF.

In its sample, this clonotype was seen a few times. This chain links TRBV9 with TRBJ2-7; TRBD2 is a possible D gene (5 bases). In germline, CDR1 is SGDLS, CDR2 YYNGEE. With 4 bases removed from V and 2 bases from J, the gap between germline ends came to 7 bases. The CDR3 is made up of 12 amino acids. The CDR3 DNA follows: TGTGCCAGCAGCCCCGGGGCCTACGAGCAGTACTTC. Its translation is CASSPGAYEQYF.

The rearrangement uses TRBV11-2 and TRBJ2-2; weak D call: TRBD1 (5 bases). In germline, CDR1 is SGHAT, CDR2 FQNNGV. The CDR3 runs to 15 residues. Between the trimmed V and J ends, which lost 2 bases and 4 bases, there was a span of 11 bases. For the CDR3, the DNA is TGTGCCAGCAGCTTAAGGGGCGTCCCCACCGGGGAGCTGTTTTTT. The encoded protein is CASSLRGVPTGELFF.

This chain joins TRBV12-3 or TRBV12-4 and TRBJ1-2; D is unclear. Trimming removed 3 bases at V and 6 bases at J, with 23 bases between. CDR3 length: 17 amino acids. This chain's CDR3 is CASSFYYRSLKRDGYTF. DNA of the CDR3: TGTGCCAGCAGTTTCTATTATCGCAGTCTAAAAAGAGATGGCTACACCTTC.

The V and J genes are TRBV7-9 and TRBJ1-1, with 7 bases identical to TRBD1. The length of the CDR3 is 14 residues. Germline trimming cut 5 bases from V and 1 base from J; bases unmatched to any gene: 4. The germline gives CDR1 SEHNR, CDR2 FQNEAQ (reference sequence). The CDR3, as DNA: TGTGCCAGCAGCCCCGGGACAGAGAACACTGAAGCTTTCTTT. Translation: CASSPGTENTEAFF.

This clonotype came up many times. V usage is TRBV6-2 or TRBV6-3 and J usage is TRBJ2-7; D perhaps matches TRBD1 (6 bases). Germline values: CDR1 MNHEY, CDR2 SVGEGT. The CDR3 sequence is 14 residues long. The V end lost 6 bases, the J end lost 5 bases, and 17 bases lay between the germline ends. CDR3 nucleotide sequence: TGTGCCAGCAGCCCCCAGGGGACGGGGAACGAGCAGTACGTC. Translating it yields CASSPQGTGNEQYV.

The chain carries TRBV7-2 and TRBJ2-1; unclear D gene. The V gene's germline CDR1 is SGHTA and CDR2 FQGNSA. This CDR3 is built from 15 residues. The V and J ends lost 4 bases and 1 base respectively, with 11 bases between them. Written as DNA, the CDR3 is TGTGCCAGCAGCTCACCCGCAGCGTCCTACAATGAGCAGTTCTTC. Protein: CASSSPAASYNEQFF.

Ten or more counts support this clonotype. J is TRBJ2-3 and V is TRBV18; perhaps TRBD2 as D (5 bases). The CDR3 contains 15 residues. Trimming removed 3 bases at V and 0 bases at J, with 10 bases between. Germline V gene lookup returns CDR1 KGHSH and CDR2 LQKENI. The CDR3 coding sequence is TGTGCCAGCTCACCTCCGGGAAGGAGCACAGATACGCAGTATTTT. Its protein product is CASSPPGRSTDTQYF.

V and J are TRBV7-9 and TRBJ2-3, with a tentative D call TRBD1 (5 bases). CDR3 length: 14 amino acids. The V end was cut by 5 bases, the J end by 4 bases, with 13 bases between. Per the germline V gene, CDR1 is SEHNR and CDR2 is FQNEAQ (reference sequence). The CDR3 sequence: CASSTARAPDTQYF. The DNA of the CDR3 is TGTGCCAGCAGCACGGCCAGGGCCCCAGATACGCAGTATTTT. The full variable domain, in which reference TRBV7-9 and TRBJ2-3 provide the parts outside the CDR3, is DTGVSQNPRHKITKRGQNVTFRCDPISEHNRLYWYRQTLGQGPEFLTYFQNEAQLEKSRLLSDRFSAERPKGSFSTLEIQRTEQGDSAMYLCASSTARAPDTQYFGPGTRLTVL.

The rearrangement uses TRBV20-1 and TRBJ2-1, with TRBD1 identical over 7 bases. With 6 bases clipped from V and 2 bases from J, the junction kept 10 bases outside the gene matches. CDR1 is DFQATT, CDR2 SNEGSKA, per germline (reference sequence). The CDR3 extends over 15 amino acids. CDR3 sequence reads: CSAPNSGQPYNEQFF. In nucleotides, the CDR3 is TGCAGTGCCCCAAATTCGGGACAGCCCTACAATGAGCAGTTCTTC.

This clonotype was seen more than once but under ten times. The chain uses TRBV11-2 and TRBJ2-3; the D gene is possibly TRBD2 (6 bases). V was shortened by 5 bases and J by 0 bases, with 15 bases between the two germline ends. The CDR3 runs 16 residues. The V gene's germline CDR1 is SGHAT and CDR2 FQNNGV. The DNA for the CDR3 is TGTGCCAGCAGCGCAGGGAGGTGGGCGAGCACAGATACGCAGTATTTT. Amino acids: CASSAGRWASTDTQYF.

This clonotype occurred many times. This chain links TRBV7-9 with TRBJ1-1; 10 bases fit TRBD1. The V gene's germline CDR1 is SEHNR and CDR2 FQNEAQ (reference sequence). This CDR3 is built from 13 residues. The J segment lost 4 bases and the V segment lost 4 bases, leaving 0 bases of the junction unmatched. The CDR3 loop is CASSWTGGTEAFF. The DNA for the CDR3 is TGTGCCAGCAGCTGGACAGGGGGCACTGAAGCTTTCTTT. Drawing the rest from reference TRBV7-9 and TRBJ1-1, the complete variable domain is DTGVSQNPRHKITKRGQNVTFRCDPISEHNRLYWYRQTLGQGPEFLTYFQNEAQLEKSRLLSDRFSAERPKGSFSTLEIQRTEQGDSAMYLCASSWTGGTEAFFGQGTRLTVV.

The J gene is TRBJ1-1, the V gene TRBV20-1, with D unresolved. This CDR3 spans 14 amino acids. Between the trimmed V and J ends, which lost 6 bases and 6 bases, there was a span of 20 bases. Germline V gene data show CDR1 as DFQATT and CDR2 as SNEGSKA (reference sequence). The CDR3 DNA reads as TGCAGTGCCCCCGAACGCACCTTTGGGGCTGAAGCTTTCTTT. Translating gives CSAPERTFGAEAFF.

The gene calls are TRBV6-5 and TRBJ2-1; 12 nucleotides agree with TRBD2. Germline CDR1 MNHEY, CDR2 SVGAGI. The CDR3 covers 17 residues. After removal of 5 bases from V and 0 bases from J, the junction contained 5 bases not matched to a gene. CDR3 bases: TGTGCCAGCAGTAGAGGACTAGCGGGGAGCTCCTACAATGAGCAGTTCTTC. Encoded protein: CASSRGLAGSSYNEQFF.

This clonotype came up many times. V usage is TRBV12-3 or TRBV12-4 and J usage is TRBJ2-7; 12 bases align to TRBD2. The CDR3 totals 16 residues. V lost 3 bases to trimming and J lost 2 bases; unmatched junction nucleotides: 5. The DNA for the CDR3 is TGTGCCAGCAGTTTTTCATCTAGCGGGGGGGCCTACGAGCAGTACTTC. Translation gives CASSFSSSGGAYEQYF.

The V gene is TRBV28, the J gene TRBJ1-1, with D tentatively TRBD1 (5 bases). V dropped 6 bases and J dropped 6 bases, with 20 bases sitting between them. The germline CDR1 and CDR2 sequences are MDHEN and SYDVKM. This CDR3 has 15 amino acids. CDR3 loop: CASRNPGLQDAEAFF. CDR3 DNA: TGTGCCAGCAGGAACCCGGGACTCCAGGACGCTGAAGCTTTCTTT.

This clonotype was seen at least ten times. V usage is TRBV20-1 and J usage is TRBJ2-2, with 10 bases identical to TRBD2. With 0 bases clipped from V and 9 bases from J, the junction kept 10 bases outside the gene matches. The CDR3 contains 16 residues. Germline CDR1 and CDR2: DFQATT and SNEGSKA (reference sequence). The CDR3 reads CSARDPQRGGPRELFF. CDR3 coding DNA: TGCAGTGCTAGAGATCCCCAGCGGGGGGGTCCCCGGGAGCTGTTTTTT.

The CDR3 nucleotides are TGCGCCAGCAGCTTGCGCAGCCAAGAGACCCAGTACTTC. This encodes CASSLRSQETQYF. V is TRBV5-1 and J is TRBJ2-5; D call uncertain. Trimming pared 1 base from V and 1 base from J, leaving 5 bases between. Germline V gives CDR1 SGHRS, CDR2 YFSETQ. This CDR3 contains 13 residues.